The 22 T cell receptor beta chains presented below share a single source sample, sequenced in a study of T cells in localized non-small cell lung cancer. The assay was immunoSEQ multiplex PCR, and TCRdb's table has in-frame clones only and misses some. This table has some 5,000 clones, 30% to 40% appearing once. The specimen comprised lung tumor tissue, sampled before any cancer treatment. Receptor source: a female donor of 60 years or more with stage I lung adenocarcinoma.

V usage is TRBV11-3 and J usage is TRBJ1-4, with 8 bases that match TRBD1. This CDR3 contains 15 residues. V gave up 3 bases and J gave up 7 bases; unmatched junction bases: 7. The germline V gene has CDR1 SGHNT and CDR2 YENEEA. In DNA, the CDR3 is TGTGCCAGCAGCTTCGACAGGGGAGGATTTGAAAAACTGTTTTTT. It encodes CASSFDRGGFEKLFF.

By share, this clone ranks as large. The chain recombines TRBV30 with TRBJ1-4; 8 bases match TRBD1. This CDR3 contains 12 residues. Germline V gene lookup returns CDR1 GTSNPN and CDR2 SVGIG (reference sequence). J gave up 8 bases and V 7 bases, and 6 bases lay outside the gene matches. The CDR3 DNA follows: TGTGCCTCCGGACAGGGAGGGGAAAAACTGTTTTTT. Protein product: CASGQGGEKLFF.

V is TRBV9 and J is TRBJ2-1, with a tentative D call TRBD2 (5 bases). Germline V gene sequence: CDR1 SGDLS, CDR2 YYNGEE. The CDR3 totals 15 residues. V was cut by 5 bases and J by 5 bases, with 17 bases left in between. CDR3 region: CASSARTGANNEQFF. CDR3 nucleotide sequence: TGTGCCAGCAGTGCCCGGACTGGAGCTAACAATGAGCAGTTCTTC.

V and J are TRBV28 and TRBJ1-1; unclear D gene. Per the germline V gene, CDR1 is MDHEN and CDR2 is SYDVKM. The CDR3 is made up of 14 amino acids. Trimming removed 6 bases at V and 1 base at J, with 12 bases between. CDR3 nucleotides: TGTGCCAGCAGCCCAGGCTCCCCGAACACTGAAGCTTTCTTT. Its protein product is CASSPGSPNTEAFF.

This clone was seen more than once but under ten times. The chain recombines TRBV11-3 with TRBJ2-3; 7 bases are a match to TRBD2. Per germline, CDR1 SGHNT and CDR2 YENEEA. V lost 1 base to trimming and J lost 5 bases; unmatched junction nucleotides: 9. CDR3 length equals 16 residues. The CDR3 here is CASSLGPGRGVDTQYF. DNA for the CDR3: TGTGCCAGCAGCTTAGGCCCTGGTCGGGGGGTAGATACGCAGTATTTT.

This chain links TRBV1 with TRBJ2-5; TRBD2 is the table's D call, not checked against the DNA. TRBV1 is reported as a pseudogene. The CDR3 spans 15 residues. The CDR3 DNA follows: TGCGCCAGCAGCCGAAGACCCGGGAACCAAGAGACCCAGTACTTC. Its protein is CASSRRPGNQETQYF.

The rearrangement joins TRBV29-1 to TRBJ1-4; possible D gene TRBD1, 5 bases. Trimming removed 4 bases at V and 0 bases at J, with 9 bases between. The CDR3 extends over 14 amino acids. Germline CDR1 SQVTM, CDR2 ANQGSEA. The CDR3 nucleotides are TGCAGCGTTGCCGGGACGGCAACTAATGAAAAACTGTTTTTT. Translating gives CSVAGTATNEKLFF.

This clone occurred a few times. The read terminates 1 residue before the CDR3 end, so the remaining end is supplied by the germline J gene. The chain combines TRBV10-3 with TRBJ2-1; tentatively, D is TRBD1 or TRBD2 (5 bases each). Germline V gives CDR1 ENHRY, CDR2 SYGVKD. The V gene lost 0 bases and the J gene lost 4 bases, with 16 bases spanning the gap. The CDR3 has 17 amino acids. CDR3 bases read: TGTGCCATCAGTGAGTCTGAGTTGGGGACGGATTACAATGAGCAGTTC. Its translation is CAISESELGTDYNEQF. The CDR3, in full, reads CAISESELGTDYNEQFF.

The DNA of the CDR3 is TGTGCCAGCTCGGGGGACAGGACGGGGTTAAGGAATGAGCAGTTCTTC. Amino acid sequence: CASSGDRTGLRNEQFF. This chain links TRBV18 with TRBJ2-1; 8 positions agree with TRBD1. J was trimmed by 7 bases and V by 6 bases; bases with no gene match: 14. From germline, CDR1 is KGHSH and CDR2 LQKENI. CDR3 length: 16 residues.

The chain uses TRBV9 and TRBJ1-2; 10 bases map to TRBD1. After removal of 4 bases from V and 8 bases from J, the junction contained 11 bases not matched to a gene. CDR1 and CDR2 (germline): SGDLS, YYNGEE. This CDR3 is built from 15 residues. CDR3 nucleotides: TGTGCCAGCAGCAAAACAACCGGGACAGGGGCAGGCTACACCTTC. Translating gives CASSKTTGTGAGYTF. Full variable domain (rest looked up from reference TRBV9 and TRBJ1-2): DSGVTQTPKHLITATGQRVTLRCSPRSGDLSVYWYQQSLDQGLQFLIQYYNGEERAKGNILERFSAQQFPDLHSELNLSSLELGDSALYFCASSKTTGTGAGYTFGSGTRLTVV.

This clone has a single count. The gene calls are TRBV19 and TRBJ2-3; D might be TRBD1 or TRBD2, each matching 6 bases. Germline values: CDR1 LNHDA, CDR2 SQIVND (reference sequence). The CDR3 has 14 amino acids. The V gene lost 7 bases and the J gene lost 4 bases, with 15 bases spanning the gap. CDR3 DNA sequence: TGTGCCAGTATCGGTCGGGGGCTCGCAGATACGCAGTATTTT. Its translation is CASIGRGLADTQYF.

In this sample, this clone turned up a few times. The chain couples TRBV11-3 to TRBJ1-1; no reliable D call. V lost 5 bases and J 1 base, leaving 14 bases between the germline ends. The CDR3 sequence is 15 residues long. The germline V gene encodes CDR1 SGHNT and CDR2 YENEEA. CDR3 coding DNA: TGTGCCAGCAGCCTTGGTAACGTGTGGAACACTGAAGCTTTCTTT. It is translated as CASSLGNVWNTEAFF.

This rearrangement joins TRBV30 to TRBJ1-6; 7 bases are shared with TRBD1. Germline lookup yields CDR1 GTSNPN and CDR2 SVGIG (reference sequence). With 3 bases clipped from V and 14 bases from J, the junction kept 16 bases outside the gene matches. The CDR3 spans 15 residues. Written as DNA, the CDR3 is TGTGCCTGGAGGACGACGGGACAGTACTATCGAGCCCTCCACTTT. Its translation is CAWRTTGQYYRALHF.

CDR3 bases: TGTGCCAGCAGTGATGGGACAGGGCTAACCCAGTACTTC. Its protein product is CASSDGTGLTQYF. The rearrangement joins TRBV25-1 to TRBJ2-5, with 9 bases aligning to TRBD1. The trim removed 3 bases at V and 8 bases at J, leaving 4 bases unmatched. The CDR3 consists of 13 residues. Germline V gene lookup returns CDR1 MGHDK and CDR2 SYGVNS.

This clone was seen a handful of times. The CDR3, as DNA: TGTGCCAGTAGCCTTGATATGAACACTGAAGCTTTCTTT. This translates into CASSLDMNTEAFF. The chain links TRBV19 to TRBJ1-1; D remains ambiguous. V was trimmed by 6 bases and J by 0 bases, leaving 8 bases between them. This CDR3 has 13 residues. Germline loops: CDR1 LNHDA, CDR2 SQIVND (reference sequence).

By proportion, this clone is medium-sized. The chain couples TRBV11-3 to TRBJ1-1, with D possibly matching TRBD1 (6 bases). V lost 2 bases to trimming and J lost 1 base, with 11 bases between them. CDR1 is SGHNT, CDR2 YENEEA, per germline. The CDR3 is 15 residues long. In DNA, the CDR3 is TGTGCCAGCAGCTTAAAGCCGGGACAGAACACTGAAGCTTTCTTT. It translates to CASSLKPGQNTEAFF. Filled out from reference TRBV11-3 and TRBJ1-1, the complete variable domain reads EAGVVQSPRYKIIEKKQPVAFWCNPISGHNTLYWYLQNLGQGPELLIRYENEEAVDDSQLPKDRFSAERLKGVDSTLKIQPAELGDSAVYLCASSLKPGQNTEAFFGQGTRLTVV.

This chain connects TRBV19 to TRBJ1-3; possible D gene TRBD1, 5 bases. The CDR3 length is 12 residues. CDR1 and CDR2 from the germline V gene are LNHDA and SQIVND (reference sequence). The V and J ends lost 1 base and 9 bases respectively, with 7 bases between them. CDR3 sequence (DNA): TGTGCCAGTAGTATAGGAACAGGCACCATATATTTT. Its protein is CASSIGTGTIYF.

This chain uses TRBV10-2 with TRBJ1-1; no reliable D call. Germline values: CDR1 WSHSY, CDR2 SAAADI. V was pared by 4 bases and J by 7 bases, with 10 bases between. The CDR3 spans 12 residues. CDR3 protein: CASSGHVGEAFF. As DNA, the CDR3 is TGCGCCAGCAGTGGACACGTCGGTGAAGCTTTCTTT.

The chain joins TRBV28 to TRBJ1-2, with D hard to call. This CDR3 has 14 amino acids. V was trimmed by 9 bases and J by 2 bases, leaving 16 bases between them. CDR1 MDHEN and CDR2 SYDVKM come from the germline V gene. The CDR3 coding sequence is TGTGCCAGTACCGAGGGTGGAACGAACTATGGCTACACCTTC. Its translation is CASTEGGTNYGYTF.

The CDR3 loop is CASSPSSGMNTEAFF. CDR3 nucleotides: TGTGCCAGCAGCCCCTCTAGCGGTATGAACACTGAAGCTTTCTTT. J is TRBJ1-1 and V is TRBV11-3, with D uncertain. Trimming cost V 5 bases and J 0 bases, with 13 bases left between them. Germline V lookup: CDR1 SGHNT, CDR2 YENEEA. CDR3 size: 15 residues. Full variable domain (outside the CDR3, taken from reference TRBV11-3 and TRBJ1-1): EAGVVQSPRYKIIEKKQPVAFWCNPISGHNTLYWYLQNLGQGPELLIRYENEEAVDDSQLPKDRFSAERLKGVDSTLKIQPAELGDSAVYLCASSPSSGMNTEAFFGQGTRLTVV.

There are a few counts of this clone. This chain connects TRBV6-8 to TRBJ2-5; D may match TRBD1 or TRBD2 (5 bases each). With 7 bases removed from V and 1 base from J, the gap between germline ends came to 16 bases. Germline V gene data show CDR1 as MNHGY and CDR2 as SAAAGT. This CDR3 region has 15 residues. This CDR3 reads CASNLGTGGQETQYF. CDR3 nucleotides: TGTGCCAGCAACCTGGGCACAGGAGGCCAAGAGACCCAGTACTTC.

The CDR3 DNA reads TGTGCCAGTAGTACCCCCGGGCAGGGCACCGGGGAGCTGTTTTTT. This gives the protein CASSTPGQGTGELFF. The chain recombines TRBV19 with TRBJ2-2, with D possibly matching TRBD1 (5 bases). V gave up 4 bases and J gave up 4 bases, with 13 bases separating them. This CDR3 region has 15 residues. CDR1 is LNHDA, CDR2 SQIVND, per germline (reference sequence).